Below, 10 T cell receptor beta chains from the same sample are listed, as sequenced in a study of blood T cells in healthy people across ages (dated by TCRdb to between 2014 and 2016). Libraries were prepared through 5' RACE. TCRdb names Illumina HiSeq 2500 as the instrument used. The second PCR ran for about 6 to 11 cycles and used a J-beta primer mix along with a sample-barcoded 5' primer. TCRdb took the public reads, trimmed them with fastp at Q25, ran MiXCR for clone calling and kept in-frame beta chains. Each record represents a unique CDR3 protein, reported with the most common genes and DNA among its rows. The sample table records some 760,000 distinct CDR3 sequences; more than 20% of these occur just once. The ten largest clones take up more than 7.5% of the sample. These data also featured in a second study, about T cells of mothers and their children.

Sequencing input: blood. Receptors were obtained from a boy aged 5-17 years in good health.

This chain connects TRBV10-3 to TRBJ2-5; 7 bases fit TRBD1. The J call could be wrong; TRBJ2-7 is a better fit for the DNA end. CDR3 size: 14 residues. The germline V gene encodes CDR1 ENHRY and CDR2 SYGVKD. This chain's CDR3 is CAIRKTGKTYEQYF. CDR3 nucleotide sequence: TGTGCCATCAGGAAGACAGGGAAAACCTACGAGCAGTACTTC.

The chain couples TRBV11-2 to TRBJ2-7, with TRBD2 matching 8 bases. J gave up 0 bases and V 6 bases, and 7 bases lay outside the gene matches. This CDR3 spans 15 amino acids. Germline-derived CDR1 and CDR2 are SGHAT and FQNNGV. CDR3 protein: CASRAPGGPSYEQYF. CDR3 in DNA: TGTGCCAGCAGAGCACCGGGAGGGCCCTCCTACGAGCAGTACTTC.

The chain joins TRBV12-3 or TRBV12-4 to TRBJ2-3; 8 bases are a match to TRBD1. V dropped 5 bases and J dropped 2; count of bases not matched to a gene: 12. The CDR3 consists of 17 residues. The CDR3 here is CASSPFRTGPITDTQYF. Written as DNA, the CDR3 is TGTGCCAGCAGTCCCTTTCGGACAGGGCCGATCACAGATACGCAGTATTTT.

This chain uses TRBV27 with TRBJ1-3, with TRBD1 identical over 7 bases. V dropped 6 bases and J dropped 8; count of bases not matched to a gene: 7. Germline CDR1 is MNHEY and CDR2 is SMNVEV (reference sequence). The CDR3 spans 13 residues. The CDR3 here is CASRSRQGDTIYF. For the CDR3, the DNA is TGTGCCAGCAGAAGCAGACAGGGAGACACCATATATTTT.

This chain uses TRBV3-1 with TRBJ2-5; D possibly matches TRBD1 or TRBD2 (5 bases each). The V gene lost 7 bases and the J gene lost 4 bases, with 13 bases spanning the gap. The CDR3 is 13 residues long. Germline V lookup: CDR1 LGHDT, CDR2 YNNKEL (reference sequence). The CDR3 bases are TGTGCCAGCAACCCGTGGGGGAGAGAGACCCAGTACTTC. Protein sequence: CASNPWGRETQYF.

The rearrangement links TRBV20-1 to TRBJ2-7, with 7 bases aligning to TRBD1. The CDR3 length is 16 residues. Trimming removed 4 bases from V and 0 bases from J; junction bases left unmatched: 12. Germline V CDR1 and CDR2: DFQATT, SNEGSKA (reference sequence). The CDR3 coding sequence is TGCAGTGCTATAGATCGACCAGGGACAGACTCCTACGAGCAGTACTTC. Protein product: CSAIDRPGTDSYEQYF.

This rearrangement joins TRBV12-5 to TRBJ2-5; D unclear. The DNA end lines up better with TRBJ2-7; the J call may be wrong. The CDR3 consists of 13 residues. The germline CDR1 and CDR2 sequences are LGHNT and FRNRAP. The DNA of the CDR3 is TGTGCTAGTTCCCCGTCTACTATGAGCGAGCAGTACTTC. Translation: CASSPSTMSEQYF.

This clonotype showed up many times. V gene TRBV12-3 or TRBV12-4 combines with J gene TRBJ2-3; 7 nucleotides agree with TRBD1. The CDR3 totals 15 residues. Trimming at V came to 6 bases and at J to 1 base, leaving 7 bases not matched to a gene. CDR3 nucleotides: TGTGCCAGCAGCCTCACAGGGGCCGGCACAGATACGCAGTATTTT. As protein: CASSLTGAGTDTQYF.

On this clonotype: A clone one base away is much larger, so this may be a read error. This rearrangement joins TRBV4-2 to TRBJ2-7; TRBD1 matches at 10 bases. From germline, CDR1 is LGHNA and CDR2 YNFKEQ. The CDR3 sequence is 15 residues long. The CDR3 DNA is TGTGCCAGCGGCCAAGGACAGGGGGAGGGTTACGAGCAGTACTTC. This encodes CASGQGQGEGYEQYF.

This clonotype showed up just a few times. The genes are TRBV9 and TRBJ2-5, with D unresolved. Trimming left V 1 base short and J 3 bases short, with 7 bases between. Germline V gene data show CDR1 as SGDLS and CDR2 as YYNGEE. The CDR3 is 13 residues long. CDR3 in DNA: TGTGCCAGCAGCGTATCCGCAGAAGAGACCCAGTACTTC. Translation gives CASSVSAEETQYF. Supplemented by reference TRBV9 and TRBJ2-5, the full variable domain reads DSGVTQTPKHLITATGQRVTLRCSPRSGDLSVYWYQQSLDQGLQFLIQYYNGEERAKGNILERFSAQQFPDLHSELNLSSLELGDSALYFCASSVSAEETQYFGPGTRLLVL.